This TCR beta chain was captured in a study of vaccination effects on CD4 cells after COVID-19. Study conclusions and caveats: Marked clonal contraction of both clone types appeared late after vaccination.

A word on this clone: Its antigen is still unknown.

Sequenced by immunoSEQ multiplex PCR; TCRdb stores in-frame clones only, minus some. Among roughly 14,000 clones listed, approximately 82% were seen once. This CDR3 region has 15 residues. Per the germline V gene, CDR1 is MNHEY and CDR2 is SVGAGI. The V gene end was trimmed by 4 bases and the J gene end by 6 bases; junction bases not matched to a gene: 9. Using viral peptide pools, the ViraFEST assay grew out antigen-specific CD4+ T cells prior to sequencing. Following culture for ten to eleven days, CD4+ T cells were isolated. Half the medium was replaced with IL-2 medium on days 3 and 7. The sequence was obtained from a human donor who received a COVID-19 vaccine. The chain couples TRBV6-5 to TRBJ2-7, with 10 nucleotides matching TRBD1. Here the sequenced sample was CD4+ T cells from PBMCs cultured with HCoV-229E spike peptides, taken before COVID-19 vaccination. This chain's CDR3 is CASSSPGTGAREQYF. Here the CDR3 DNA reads TGTGCCAGCAGTTCCCCCGGGACAGGGGCTCGCGAGCAGTACTTC.